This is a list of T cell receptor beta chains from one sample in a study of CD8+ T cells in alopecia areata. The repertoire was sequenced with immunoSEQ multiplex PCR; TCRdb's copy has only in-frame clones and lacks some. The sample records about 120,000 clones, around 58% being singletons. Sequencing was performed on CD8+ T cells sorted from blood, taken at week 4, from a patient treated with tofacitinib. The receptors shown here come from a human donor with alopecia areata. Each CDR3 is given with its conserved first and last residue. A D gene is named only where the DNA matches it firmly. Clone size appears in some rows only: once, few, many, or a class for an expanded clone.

CDR3 DNA: TGCAGCGTGGCGGCAACAGGGCTGAGCTACGAGCAGTACTTC
CDR3 protein: CSVAATGLSYEQYF
V gene: TRBV29-1
D gene: -
J gene: TRBJ2-7
clone size: -

CDR3 DNA: TGTGCCTGGAGTGTTGCGCGACACCCTACCAATCAGCCCCAGCATTTT
CDR3 protein: CAWSVARHPTNQPQHF
V gene: TRBV30
D gene: -
J gene: TRBJ1-5
clone size: -

CDR3 DNA: TGTGCCAGCAACACCCGGGTTCAAGAGACCCAGTACTTC
CDR3 protein: CASNTRVQETQYF
V gene: TRBV5-6
D gene: -
J gene: TRBJ2-5
clone size: -

CDR3 DNA: TGTGCCAGCAGCCATGCCGGGTCGAACACTGAAGCTTTCTTT
CDR3 protein: CASSHAGSNTEAFF
V gene: TRBV7-3
D gene: -
J gene: TRBJ1-1
clone size: -

CDR3 DNA: TGCGCCAGCAGCTTGCCTTCGGGGCCCACCGGGGAGCTGTTTTTT
CDR3 protein: CASSLPSGPTGELFF
V gene: TRBV5-1
D gene: -
J gene: TRBJ2-2
clone size: -

CDR3 DNA: TGTGCCAGCAGCCCCACTAGCAGCTACGAGCAGTACTTC
CDR3 protein: CASSPTSSYEQYF
V gene: TRBV7-2
D gene: -
J gene: TRBJ2-7
clone size: -

CDR3 DNA: TGTGCCTGGAACCCACTAGGAGGTGGTTCCTACGAGCAGTACTTC
CDR3 protein: CAWNPLGGGSYEQYF
V gene: TRBV30
D gene: -
J gene: TRBJ2-7
clone size: -

CDR3 DNA: TGCGCCAGCAGAGGGGCAGGGGAAGGCTACACCTTC
CDR3 protein: CASRGAGEGYTF
V gene: TRBV23-1
D gene: -
J gene: TRBJ1-2
clone size: -

CDR3 DNA: TGTGCCAGCTCACCTGGGGGATTCGGTGACGAGCAGTACTTC
CDR3 protein: CASSPGGFGDEQYF
V gene: TRBV18
D gene: -
J gene: TRBJ2-7
clone size: -

CDR3 DNA: TGCGCCAGCAGCCAGGACTACCAGTACCAAGAGACCCAGTACTTC
CDR3 protein: CASSQDYQYQETQYF
V gene: TRBV5-1
D gene: -
J gene: TRBJ2-5
clone size: -

CDR3 DNA: TGTGCCAGCAGTGACGAGGGGTACACCGGGGAGCTGTTTTTT
CDR3 protein: CASSDEGYTGELFF
V gene: TRBV2
D gene: -
J gene: TRBJ2-2
clone size: -

CDR3 DNA: TGTGCCAGCTCACCGTACAGGAGGTTGGGACAGCCCCAGCATTTT
CDR3 protein: CASSPYRRLGQPQHF
V gene: TRBV18
D gene: -
J gene: TRBJ1-5
clone size: -

CDR3 DNA: TGTGCCAGCAGCACCTGGGAGGGGGGGCCAGATACGCAGTATTTT
CDR3 protein: CASSTWEGGPDTQYF
V gene: TRBV7-9
D gene: -
J gene: TRBJ2-3
clone size: -

CDR3 DNA: TGCAGCGTTGACGGGGTAGGTAGCACTGAAGCTTTCTTT
CDR3 protein: CSVDGVGSTEAFF
V gene: TRBV29-1
D gene: -
J gene: TRBJ1-1
clone size: once

CDR3 DNA: TGTGCCAGCAGCGCCAATACCCACGGTGGAGATACGCAGTATTTT
CDR3 protein: CASSANTHGGDTQYF
V gene: TRBV7-8
D gene: -
J gene: TRBJ2-3
clone size: -

CDR3 DNA: TGTGCCAGTAGTCCTAGGACAGAGAACACTGAAGCTTTCTTT
CDR3 protein: CASSPRTENTEAFF
V gene: TRBV19
D gene: -
J gene: TRBJ1-1
clone size: -

CDR3 DNA: TGTGCCAGCAGCGGATCCGGGACAGCCCAAGAGACCCAGTACTTC
CDR3 protein: CASSGSGTAQETQYF
V gene: TRBV9
D gene: TRBD1
J gene: TRBJ2-5
clone size: -

CDR3 DNA: TGTGCCTGGAGTGTATTTGGCAATGAGCAGTTCTTC
CDR3 protein: CAWSVFGNEQFF
V gene: TRBV30
D gene: -
J gene: TRBJ2-1
clone size: -

CDR3 DNA: TGTGCCAGCAGTGAAAGCCCAGGGGGCTTTGGAGGCTACACCTTC
CDR3 protein: CASSESPGGFGGYTF
V gene: TRBV25-1
D gene: TRBD1
J gene: TRBJ1-2
clone size: few

CDR3 DNA: TGCGCCAGCAGCCAAATACAGGGGCCGAACAATGAGCAGTTCTTC
CDR3 protein: CASSQIQGPNNEQFF
V gene: TRBV4-1
D gene: TRBD1
J gene: TRBJ2-1
clone size: -

CDR3 DNA: TGCGCCAGCAGCTTGGATATTGTTGTCTCTGGGGCCAACGTCCTGACTTTC
CDR3 protein: CASSLDIVVSGANVLTF
V gene: TRBV5-1
D gene: -
J gene: TRBJ2-6
clone size: -

CDR3 DNA: TGTGCCAGCCCCGGGACTATGACAGATACGCAGTATTTT
CDR3 protein: CASPGTMTDTQYF
V gene: TRBV11-2
D gene: TRBD2
J gene: TRBJ2-3
clone size: -

CDR3 DNA: TGTGCCAGCAGTGTGAGGACTAGCGGAACCTACAATGAGCAGTTCTTC
CDR3 protein: CASSVRTSGTYNEQFF
V gene: TRBV2
D gene: TRBD2
J gene: TRBJ2-1
clone size: -

CDR3 DNA: TGTGCCTGGAGTGTGGGTCGGACCAATGAGCAGTTCTTC
CDR3 protein: CAWSVGRTNEQFF
V gene: TRBV30
D gene: -
J gene: TRBJ2-1
clone size: -

CDR3 DNA: TGCAGCGTTGAAGCTAAAGGCCAGGGTGGGTACGAGCAGTACTTC
CDR3 protein: CSVEAKGQGGYEQYF
V gene: TRBV29-1
D gene: -
J gene: TRBJ2-7
clone size: -

CDR3 DNA: TGTGCCAGCAGACCCTCTGGGGCCAACGTCCTGACTTTC
CDR3 protein: CASRPSGANVLTF
V gene: TRBV7-2
D gene: -
J gene: TRBJ2-6
clone size: -

CDR3 DNA: TGTGCCAGCAGCTTAGGGACAGGAGATCAAGAGACCCAGTACTTC
CDR3 protein: CASSLGTGDQETQYF
V gene: TRBV11-2
D gene: TRBD1
J gene: TRBJ2-5
clone size: -

CDR3 DNA: TGCAGCGTTGGCCATTCATCCTACGAGCAGTACTTC
CDR3 protein: CSVGHSSYEQYF
V gene: TRBV29-1
D gene: -
J gene: TRBJ2-7
clone size: -

CDR3 DNA: TGCAGCGTTGAACCCCCGGAGGACTATGGCTACACCTTC
CDR3 protein: CSVEPPEDYGYTF
V gene: TRBV29-1
D gene: -
J gene: TRBJ1-2
clone size: few

CDR3 DNA: TGTGCCAGCAGCCCGACAGCGGAGGACCACTACGAGCAGTGCTTC
CDR3 protein: CASSPTAEDHYEQCF
V gene: TRBV7-6
D gene: -
J gene: TRBJ2-7
clone size: -

CDR3 DNA: TGCAGCGTGGACAGGGGGGACTACGAGCAGTACTTC
CDR3 protein: CSVDRGDYEQYF
V gene: TRBV29-1
D gene: TRBD1
J gene: TRBJ2-7
clone size: -

CDR3 DNA: TGTGCCAGCAGTGCCGGGGCTAGGTACGAGCAGTACTTC
CDR3 protein: CASSAGARYEQYF
V gene: TRBV27
D gene: -
J gene: TRBJ2-7
clone size: once

CDR3 DNA: TGCAGCGTTGAACCACAAAAGTTGGCAGATACGCAGTATTTT
CDR3 protein: CSVEPQKLADTQYF
V gene: TRBV29-1
D gene: -
J gene: TRBJ2-3
clone size: -

CDR3 DNA: TGTGCCAGCAGTCAAACAGGGGAGGCCTACGAGCAGTACTTC
CDR3 protein: CASSQTGEAYEQYF
V gene: TRBV28
D gene: -
J gene: TRBJ2-7
clone size: -

CDR3 DNA: TGTGCCAGCAGCCCCGCCGGGACAGGGTGTGCAGATACGCAGTATTTT
CDR3 protein: CASSPAGTGCADTQYF
V gene: TRBV13
D gene: TRBD1
J gene: TRBJ2-3
clone size: -

CDR3 DNA: TGCAGCGTCTTGAGAGGGGACAGAAACACTGAAGCTTTCTTT
CDR3 protein: CSVLRGDRNTEAFF
V gene: TRBV29-1
D gene: TRBD1
J gene: TRBJ1-1
clone size: -

CDR3 DNA: TGTGCCAGCAGCTTCCTTGTGACCAAAAACATTCAGTACTTC
CDR3 protein: CASSFLVTKNIQYF
V gene: TRBV7-9
D gene: -
J gene: TRBJ2-4
clone size: -

CDR3 DNA: TGCGCCAGCAGCTTGAGGGGGTTAGGGGCTTCTCTGAACACTGAAGCTTTCTTT
CDR3 protein: CASSLRGLGASLNTEAFF
V gene: TRBV5-1
D gene: -
J gene: TRBJ1-1
clone size: once

CDR3 DNA: TGTGCCAGCAGTTTCCAGGGGGCTGGGGATACGCAGTATTTT
CDR3 protein: CASSFQGAGDTQYF
V gene: TRBV6-4
D gene: TRBD1
J gene: TRBJ2-3
clone size: few

CDR3 DNA: TGTGCCTGGAGTCGGGGCATGAACACTGAAGCTTTCTTT
CDR3 protein: CAWSRGMNTEAFF
V gene: TRBV30
D gene: -
J gene: TRBJ1-1
clone size: once

CDR3 DNA: TGTGCCACCCAGGTATATTCTATGAACACTGAAGCTTTCTTT
CDR3 protein: CATQVYSMNTEAFF
V gene: TRBV13
D gene: -
J gene: TRBJ1-1
clone size: -

CDR3 DNA: TGTGCCAGCAGCTTAGCTGGGGGCGAGGGCACTGAAGCTTTCTTT
CDR3 protein: CASSLAGGEGTEAFF
V gene: TRBV7-9
D gene: -
J gene: TRBJ1-1
clone size: -

CDR3 DNA: TGTGCTAGTGGTTTAACAGGGGCAGAGACCCAGTACTTC
CDR3 protein: CASGLTGAETQYF
V gene: TRBV12-5
D gene: TRBD1
J gene: TRBJ2-5
clone size: -

CDR3 DNA: TGTGCCAGTAGTATAGCGCGAAGTTGGGATCAGCCCCAGCATTTT
CDR3 protein: CASSIARSWDQPQHF
V gene: TRBV19
D gene: -
J gene: TRBJ1-5
clone size: -

CDR3 DNA: TGTGCCTGGAGCTACGGGGGGGCCGCGAATGAGCAGTTCTTC
CDR3 protein: CAWSYGGAANEQFF
V gene: TRBV30
D gene: TRBD2
J gene: TRBJ2-1
clone size: -

CDR3 DNA: TGTGCCAGCAGCTTAGGGCTGGGGGGGGCGGAGACCCAGTACTTC
CDR3 protein: CASSLGLGGAETQYF
V gene: TRBV11-2
D gene: -
J gene: TRBJ2-5
clone size: -

CDR3 DNA: TGTGCCAGCAGCTTAGCGCTGGGGGACTATGGCTACACCTTC
CDR3 protein: CASSLALGDYGYTF
V gene: TRBV7-2
D gene: -
J gene: TRBJ1-2
clone size: -

CDR3 DNA: TGCAGCGTTGGTATCAGCGGGGGGGTCTACAATGAGCAGTTCTTC
CDR3 protein: CSVGISGGVYNEQFF
V gene: TRBV29-1
D gene: TRBD2
J gene: TRBJ2-1
clone size: -

CDR3 DNA: TGTGCCAGCAGCGAAACCCGGGAGGGAAGGGAGACCCAGTACTTC
CDR3 protein: CASSETREGRETQYF
V gene: TRBV11-2
D gene: TRBD2
J gene: TRBJ2-5
clone size: -

CDR3 DNA: TGTGCCAGCAGTGATTCGGGACACGGGAACACTGAAGCTTTCTTT
CDR3 protein: CASSDSGHGNTEAFF
V gene: TRBV6-1
D gene: -
J gene: TRBJ1-1
clone size: few

CDR3 DNA: TGTGCCAGCAGACTCCAACATGAAAAACTGTTTTTT
CDR3 protein: CASRLQHEKLFF
V gene: TRBV25-1
D gene: -
J gene: TRBJ1-4
clone size: few

CDR3 DNA: TGTGCCTGCAGTCAAATCACAGATACGCAGTATTTT
CDR3 protein: CACSQITDTQYF
V gene: TRBV30
D gene: -
J gene: TRBJ2-3
clone size: few

CDR3 DNA: TGTGCCTGGGGGGACACCATAAACTATGGCTACACCTTC
CDR3 protein: CAWGDTINYGYTF
V gene: TRBV30
D gene: -
J gene: TRBJ1-2
clone size: once

CDR3 DNA: TGTGCCAGCAGCTTAAACAGGGGGCTAGAGACCCAGTACTTC
CDR3 protein: CASSLNRGLETQYF
V gene: TRBV7-9
D gene: TRBD1
J gene: TRBJ2-5
clone size: -

CDR3 DNA: TGTGCCAGCACCCAGACAGGGGGGAATGAAAAACTGTTTTTT
CDR3 protein: CASTQTGGNEKLFF
V gene: TRBV27
D gene: TRBD1
J gene: TRBJ1-4
clone size: -

CDR3 DNA: TGTGCCAGCAGCTTGCCTAGCGGGGCCTCCTACAATGAGCAGTTCTTC
CDR3 protein: CASSLPSGASYNEQFF
V gene: TRBV5-6
D gene: TRBD2
J gene: TRBJ2-1
clone size: -

CDR3 DNA: TGCAGCGCGACGGGCTGGGACACTGAAGCTTTCTTT
CDR3 protein: CSATGWDTEAFF
V gene: TRBV29-1
D gene: -
J gene: TRBJ1-1
clone size: few

CDR3 DNA: TGTGCCTGGAGTGTCGGCGGGTCCTACGAGCAGTACTTC
CDR3 protein: CAWSVGGSYEQYF
V gene: TRBV30
D gene: -
J gene: TRBJ2-7
clone size: -

CDR3 DNA: TGTGCCAGTAGCACGGACAGGAATCCCTACAATGAGCAGTTCTTC
CDR3 protein: CASSTDRNPYNEQFF
V gene: TRBV19
D gene: TRBD1
J gene: TRBJ2-1
clone size: few